Sequencing of this T cell receptor beta chain was carried out in a study of blood T cell repertoires in COVID-19. Study background: The United States, Italy and Spain were the sources of the acute and convalescent COVID-19 samples. Sources were T cells, B-cell-depleted T cells, or PBMCs; the material itself was cDNA or gDNA.

Looked up from germline, CDR1 is MNHEY and CDR2 is SVGAGI. Trimming left V 0 bases short and J 2 bases short, with 8 bases between. The CDR3 has 15 amino acids. In the original processing: From reference gene primer amplification, estimates of nucleated cell counts were derived. TCRdb's copy holds only in-frame clones and misses some; the assay was immunoSEQ multiplex PCR. V and J calls and clone size are copied from that table; D and trimming were computed from the DNA. This table holds roughly 100,000 clones, roughly 92% found once. Patients from Seattle were sampled longitudinally, starting during active infection.

The sample was peripheral blood. The chain carries TRBV6-5 and TRBJ1-5; D is ambiguous. The source is a woman aged 45-65 years with COVID-19, enrolled during active disease. CDR3 region: CASSYSEEGNQPQHF. DNA for the CDR3: TGTGCCAGCAGTTACTCGGAGGAGGGCAATCAGCCCCAGCATTTT.